This TCR beta chain was sequenced for a study of T cell responses to AZD1222 COVID-19 vaccine (dated by TCRdb to about 2021). Study-wide context: Because spike-specific TCR depth and breadth did not differ between the two schedules, AZD1222 recipients who got a second dose at roughly 4 weeks were pooled with those who got a second dose at roughly 12 weeks. TCR sequencing covered more than 230 trial participants: about 210 given two doses of AZD1222 and 26 given two doses of MenACWY control vaccine. Enrollment into the trials was organized by age into subgroups of 18-55, 56-69 and 70-plus years, and those subgroups contained approximately 160, 26 and 62 TCR-sequenced participants, respectively.

Paper-wide results and their limitations: Reportedly, close to half of the unique spike-specific TCRs recognized epitopes lying outside the regions that are mutated in the B.1.351 and B.1.1.7 variants. Vaccine-associated CD4 TCRs spanned the whole spike protein, with dominant responses in regions 160-218 and 743-854. No day 14 peak-response samples were available, so repertoires were characterized only after the peak T cell response. Spike-specific TCR breadth and depth rose significantly after two AZD1222 doses compared with day 0 and with MenACWY recipients. Conclusions about previously exposed vaccinees are limited, since just five to seven AZD1222 recipients were seropositive for SARS-CoV-2 at baseline. Participants were mostly white British and included more females than males, and it was suggested by the authors that clonal diversity may have been underestimated. The 56-69-year group was small, and its depth increase did not reach significance, likely because of low power.

What the time point label conveys for this sample: baseline before first vaccination. The vaccinee samples were drawn from two UK trials, COV001 and COV002, one of which was a single-blind randomized controlled phase 2/3 trial testing AZD1222 (ChAdOx1 nCoV-19) in healthy adults. Trial participant PBMC samples were collected at day 0 and day 28 after the second dose for TCRbeta chain sequencing. Looking up the germline V gene yields CDR1 MNHEY and CDR2 SVGEGT. Trimming accounts for 0 bases at V and 4 bases at J, while the number of junction bases matched to no gene is 4. Measured from the cysteine to the phenylalanine, the CDR3 is 15 residues long. The read is trimmed to its CDR3 DNA, 45 bases read in frame from base 1. As concerns this clone: What this receptor recognizes is not known. No base quality information exists; no much larger clone differs at one position.

The CDR3 regions of human TCRbeta chains were analyzed by immunosequencing. The original pipeline was this. Repertoire TCRs were checked for matches against a reference library of SARS-CoV-2-specific TCRs that had been generated using the MIRA antigen-specificity platform. Breadth was defined as the fraction of unique TCRs that were SARS-CoV-2-associated, and depth was defined as the fraction of total T cells that were SARS-CoV-2-associated. Using the MIRA data, each spike-specific TCR was assigned both to the spike region to which the TCR was reactive and to a CD4 or CD8 class. Log10-transformed breadth and depth values were compared by one-way ANOVA with Sidak's multiple comparisons tests. TCRdb's version of the immuneACCESS table is confined to in-frame rearrangements and falls short of the full clone set. An unresolved V gene accounts for under half of the shortfall where checked; the remainder is of unknown origin. V and J calls and clone size follow that table, whereas D and trimming were derived from the DNA. The sample table lists some 92,000 clones, 91% of them with a count of one. Around 8% of the sample is taken by the ten largest.

The sample was peripheral blood, taken on day 0 of AZD1222 vaccination. The TCR sequence derives from an adult in good health. Rearrangement joined TRBV6-2 or TRBV6-3 to TRBJ2-3; 7 nucleotides in the junction match TRBD1. The CDR3 reads CASSYSEGAADTQYF. The nucleotide sequence reads TGTGCCAGCAGTTACTCAGAGGGGGCCGCAGATACGCAGTATTTT.